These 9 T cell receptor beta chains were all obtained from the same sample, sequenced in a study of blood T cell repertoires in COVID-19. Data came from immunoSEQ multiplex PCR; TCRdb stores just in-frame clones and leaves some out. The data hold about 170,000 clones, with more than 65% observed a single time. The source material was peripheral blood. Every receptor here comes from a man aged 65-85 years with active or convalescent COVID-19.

The CDR3 loop is CASSRTGGLNQPQHF. The CDR3 DNA reads as TGTGCCAGCAGTCGGACAGGGGGCCTAAATCAGCCCCAGCATTTT. The chain uses TRBV6-2 or TRBV6-3 and TRBJ1-5; TRBD1 agrees at 11 bases. CDR3 size: 15 residues. V was pared by 5 bases and J by 4 bases, with 4 bases of the junction left unmatched. Germline V gene data show CDR1 as MNHEY and CDR2 as SVGEGT.

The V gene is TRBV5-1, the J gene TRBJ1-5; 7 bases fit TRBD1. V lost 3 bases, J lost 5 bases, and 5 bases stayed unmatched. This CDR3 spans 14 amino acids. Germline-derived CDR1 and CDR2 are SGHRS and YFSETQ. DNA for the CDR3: TGCGCCAGCAGCTCCGGGACAGAGGATCAGCCCCAGCATTTT. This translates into CASSSGTEDQPQHF.

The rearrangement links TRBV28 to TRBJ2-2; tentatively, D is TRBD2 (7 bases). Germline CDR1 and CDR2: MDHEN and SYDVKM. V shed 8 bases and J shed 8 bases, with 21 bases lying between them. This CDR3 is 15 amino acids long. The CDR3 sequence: CASSWGRGSNGELFF. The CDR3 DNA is TGTGCCAGCTCCTGGGGGCGCGGGAGTAATGGGGAGCTGTTTTTT. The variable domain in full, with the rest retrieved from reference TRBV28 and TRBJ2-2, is DVKVTQSSRYLVKRTGEKVFLECVQDMDHENMFWYRQDPGLGLRLIYFSYDVKMKEKGDIPEGYSVSREKKERFSLILESASTNQTSMYLCASSWGRGSNGELFFGEGSRLTVL.

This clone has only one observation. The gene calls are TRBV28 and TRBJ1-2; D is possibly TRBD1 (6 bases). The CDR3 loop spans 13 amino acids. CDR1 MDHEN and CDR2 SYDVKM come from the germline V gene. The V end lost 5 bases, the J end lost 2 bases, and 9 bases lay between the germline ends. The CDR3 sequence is CASSGTPNYGYTF. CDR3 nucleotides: TGTGCCAGCAGTGGGACACCCAACTATGGCTACACCTTC.

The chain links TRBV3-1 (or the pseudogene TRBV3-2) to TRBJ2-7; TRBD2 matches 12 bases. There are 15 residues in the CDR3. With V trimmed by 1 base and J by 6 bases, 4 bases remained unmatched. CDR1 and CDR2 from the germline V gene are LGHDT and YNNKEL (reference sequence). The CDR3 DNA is TGTGCCAGCAGCCAAGGACTAGCGGGAGTGCTCGAGCAGTACTTC. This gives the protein CASSQGLAGVLEQYF.

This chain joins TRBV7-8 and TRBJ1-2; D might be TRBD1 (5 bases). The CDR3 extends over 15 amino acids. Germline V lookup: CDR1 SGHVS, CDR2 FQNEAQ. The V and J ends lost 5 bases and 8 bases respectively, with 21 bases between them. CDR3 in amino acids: CASSPQEGPLYGYTF. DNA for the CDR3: TGTGCCAGCAGCCCCCAGGAGGGGCCCCTTTACGGCTACACCTTC.

The CDR3 region is CASSLTANQETQYF. In DNA, the CDR3 is TGTGCCAGCAGCTTGACAGCCAACCAAGAGACCCAGTACTTC. The rearrangement links TRBV11-2 to TRBJ2-5, with D possibly being TRBD1 (5 bases). The CDR3 totals 14 residues. V was shortened by 3 bases and J by 0 bases, with 8 bases between the two germline ends. The germline V gene encodes CDR1 SGHAT and CDR2 FQNNGV.

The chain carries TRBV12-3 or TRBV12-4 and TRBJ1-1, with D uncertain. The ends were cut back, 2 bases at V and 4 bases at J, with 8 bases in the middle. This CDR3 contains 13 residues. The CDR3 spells CASSLLRGTEAFF. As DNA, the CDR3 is TGTGCCAGCAGTTTACTTAGAGGCACTGAAGCTTTCTTT.

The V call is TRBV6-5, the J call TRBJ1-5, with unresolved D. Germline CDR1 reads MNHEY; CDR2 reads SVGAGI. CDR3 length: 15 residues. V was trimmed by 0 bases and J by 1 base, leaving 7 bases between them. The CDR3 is CASSYSWQSNQPQHF. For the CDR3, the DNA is TGTGCCAGCAGTTACTCGTGGCAGAGCAATCAGCCCCAGCATTTT.